This T cell receptor beta chain was recovered during a study of T-cell reconstitution after alpha-beta-depleted transplantation in children. The CDR3 consists of 17 residues. This clonotype has more than one count but fewer than ten. A library of TCRbeta sequences, prepared with unique molecular identifiers, was generated. TCRdb passed the PCR reads through MiXCR, listing each CDR3 protein once. Of approximately 590,000 distinct CDR3 sequences in the sample, roughly a tenth were seen once. This sequence was found in a human donor who donated a stem cell graft to a child with acute myeloid leukemia. V gene TRBV21-1 combines with J gene TRBJ2-2; the table calls TRBD1, which could not be checked here. TRBV21-1 counts as a pseudogene. The specimen was PBMCs from the stem cell graft donor, collected from the stem cell graft. CDR3: CASSGQNRVLNTGELFF. CDR3 nucleotides: TGTGCCAGCAGCGGTCAAAACAGGGTTTTGAACACCGGGGAGCTGTTTTTT.